This T cell receptor beta chain was documented in a study of Ad26.COV2.S vaccination and SARS-CoV-2 variants. Study-level results: In TCR breadth and depth analyses, total T cell responses may have been underestimated. Vaccine and placebo recipients had similar non-spike TCR breadth. It was reported that spike-specific CD8+ and CD4+ T cell responses were substantially broad after vaccination. Greater spike-specific TCR breadth was seen in vaccine recipients than in placebo recipients.

This clone was seen only a few times. Its antigen is unknown. Produced via immunoSEQ multiplex PCR; TCRdb's table is partial and in-frame only. The top ten clones hold 5% of a sample with 120,000 to 150,000 clones, approximately 90% of them seen once. Material: peripheral blood, obtained after recovery from COVID-19. The receptor's source is a human donor who had recovered from COVID-19.

The CDR3 nucleotides are TGTGCCAGCAGCTTAGGAGCACCGAACACTGAAGCTTTCTTT. Protein: CASSLGAPNTEAFF. The chain links TRBV11-2 to TRBJ1-1, with unresolved D. V was shortened by 1 base and J by 1 base, with 7 bases between the two germline ends. This CDR3 is 14 amino acids long. Looked up from germline, CDR1 is SGHAT and CDR2 is FQNNGV.